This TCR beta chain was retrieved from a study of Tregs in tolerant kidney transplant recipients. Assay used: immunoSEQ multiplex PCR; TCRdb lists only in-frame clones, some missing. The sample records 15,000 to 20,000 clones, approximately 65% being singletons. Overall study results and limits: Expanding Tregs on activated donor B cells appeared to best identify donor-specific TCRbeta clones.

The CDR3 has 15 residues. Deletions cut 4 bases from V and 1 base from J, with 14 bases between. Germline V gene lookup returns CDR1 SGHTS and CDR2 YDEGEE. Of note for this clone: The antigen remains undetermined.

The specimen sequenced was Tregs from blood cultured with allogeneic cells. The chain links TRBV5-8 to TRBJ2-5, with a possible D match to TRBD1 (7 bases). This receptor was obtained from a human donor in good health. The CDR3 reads CASSPAGGSQETQYF. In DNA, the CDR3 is TGTGCCAGCAGCCCCGCAGGGGGGTCCCAAGAGACCCAGTACTTC.